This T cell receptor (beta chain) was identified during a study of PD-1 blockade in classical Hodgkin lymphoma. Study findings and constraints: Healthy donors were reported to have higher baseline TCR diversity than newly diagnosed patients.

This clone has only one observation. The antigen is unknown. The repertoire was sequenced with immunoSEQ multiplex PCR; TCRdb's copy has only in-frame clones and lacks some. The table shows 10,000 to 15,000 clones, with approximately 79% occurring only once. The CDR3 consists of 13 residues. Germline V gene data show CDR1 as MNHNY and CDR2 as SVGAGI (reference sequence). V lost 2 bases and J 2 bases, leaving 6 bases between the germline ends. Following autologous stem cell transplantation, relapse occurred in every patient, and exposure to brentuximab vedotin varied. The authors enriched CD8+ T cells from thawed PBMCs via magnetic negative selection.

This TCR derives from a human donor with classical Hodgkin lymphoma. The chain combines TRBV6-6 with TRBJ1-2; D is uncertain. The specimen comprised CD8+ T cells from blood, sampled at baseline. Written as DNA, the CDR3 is TGTGCCAGCAGTTACCACCGGAACTATGGCTACACCTTC. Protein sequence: CASSYHRNYGYTF.